The 23 T cell receptor beta chains in this list originate from one sample, sequenced in a study of blood T cells in healthy people across ages. With a J-beta primer mix and a sample-barcoded 5' primer, a second PCR ran roughly 6 to 11 cycles. TCRdb used MiXCR to reprocess the 5' RACE reads, holding one entry per CDR3 protein. Here the sample spans around 800,000 distinct CDR3 sequences, under 80% being singletons. Sequenced input: blood. Source of these receptors: a man between 25 and 39 years old in good health.

The chain combines TRBV6-2 or TRBV6-3 with TRBJ2-7, with D unclear. The germline V and J ends were trimmed by 2 bases and 0 bases, with 11 bases remaining between them. This CDR3 is 15 amino acids long. Germline CDR1 reads MNHEY; CDR2 reads SVGEGT. The CDR3 protein is CASSYIQASSYEQYF. The CDR3 DNA reads as TGTGCCAGCAGTTACATCCAGGCCTCCTCCTACGAGCAGTACTTC.

This CDR3 reads CSARDPQGWPDTQYF. The CDR3 DNA sequence: TGCAGTGCTAGAGATCCCCAGGGGTGGCCAGATACGCAGTATTTT. V and J are TRBV20-1 and TRBJ2-3, with D possibly matching TRBD1 (6 bases). The V gene's germline CDR1 is DFQATT and CDR2 SNEGSKA (reference sequence). V was shortened by 0 bases and J by 4 bases, with 14 bases between the two germline ends. The CDR3 loop spans 15 amino acids.

The gene calls are TRBV20-1 and TRBJ2-5; perhaps D is TRBD1 or TRBD2 (5 bases each). Trimming stripped 6 bases from V and 2 bases from J, with 13 bases between. The CDR3 contains 13 residues. The germline V gene encodes CDR1 DFQATT and CDR2 SNEGSKA (reference sequence). The CDR3 region has the DNA TGCAGTGCCCCATGGGGACGACAAGAGACCCAGTACTTC. Residues: CSAPWGRQETQYF.

The V gene is TRBV12-3 or TRBV12-4, the J gene TRBJ2-5; 10 bases align to TRBD1. The CDR3 has 15 residues. V shed 6 bases, J shed 4 bases, and the junction held 8 bases outside the gene matches. The CDR3 nucleotides read TGTGCCAGCAGCCGGGGACAGGGGTCGGGAGAGACCCAGTACTTC. It yields the protein CASSRGQGSGETQYF.

The V gene is TRBV7-2, the J gene TRBJ2-1; no reliable D call. Trimming took 6 bases from V and 0 from J, leaving 12 bases between them. Germline CDR1 and CDR2: SGHTA and FQGNSA. The CDR3 extends over 15 amino acids. DNA of the CDR3: TGTGCCAGCAGGCCCGGGTCGAGCTCCTACAATGAGCAGTTCTTC. Translation gives CASRPGSSSYNEQFF.

This clonotype has just a few counts. The J gene is TRBJ2-5, the V gene TRBV7-2; no reliable D call. CDR3 length: 15 residues. V gave up 2 bases and J gave up 2 bases, with 12 bases separating them. The germline gives CDR1 SGHTA, CDR2 FQGNSA. The CDR3 spells CASSLSYRVQETQYF. The CDR3 DNA is TGTGCCAGCAGCTTATCATATCGGGTACAAGAGACCCAGTACTTC.

The chain has TRBV6-5 and TRBJ1-5; TRBD1 is a possible D gene (5 bases). The length of the CDR3 is 15 residues. Germline V lookup: CDR1 MNHEY, CDR2 SVGAGI. V was clipped by 6 bases and J by 0 bases, with 12 bases between them. CDR3 region: CASSRDPYSNQPQHF. DNA of the CDR3: TGTGCCAGCAGCAGGGACCCGTATAGCAATCAGCCCCAGCATTTT.

The chain joins TRBV4-2 to TRBJ2-1; the D gene is possibly TRBD1 (5 bases). V shed 1 base and J shed 0 bases, with 13 bases lying between them. Germline V gene lookup returns CDR1 LGHNA and CDR2 YNFKEQ. The CDR3 loop spans 17 amino acids. CDR3 coding DNA: TGTGCCAGCAGCCAAGTTAATTTCCAGGGCTCCTACAATGAGCAGTTCTTC. Encoded protein: CASSQVNFQGSYNEQFF.

This clonotype has just a few counts. The chain is built from TRBV4-3 and TRBJ2-4; D is unresolved. Judging by the DNA end, TRBJ2-7 fits better; the J call may be wrong. Looked up from germline, CDR1 is LGHNA and CDR2 is YSLEER. CDR3 length: 14 residues. The CDR3 DNA sequence: TGCGCCAGCAGCCAAGACTCGGCAAGCTACGAGCAGTACTTC. This gives the protein CASSQDSASYEQYF.

The J gene is TRBJ2-3, the V gene TRBV4-3; D is perhaps TRBD2 (5 bases). V was trimmed by 3 bases and J by 3 bases, leaving 16 bases between them. Germline V CDR1 and CDR2: LGHNA, YSLEER. CDR3 length equals 16 residues. The DNA of the CDR3 is TGCGCCAGCAGCCAGGCCGAGGGAGAGAGGACAGATACGCAGTATTTT. This translates into CASSQAEGERTDTQYF.

The rearrangement uses TRBV7-9 and TRBJ1-2; TRBD1 might be the D (6 bases). Trimming removed 4 bases from V and 0 bases from J, with 18 bases in between. This CDR3 has 17 residues. CDR1 and CDR2 from the germline V gene are SEHNR and FQNEAQ (reference sequence). DNA of the CDR3: TGTGCCAGCAGCTCCTGGGTCCCGACAGGATCTAACTATGGCTACACCTTC. Translating gives CASSSWVPTGSNYGYTF.

The chain couples TRBV5-1 to TRBJ2-5; 9 nucleotides agree with TRBD2. Germline assignment: CDR1 SGHRS and CDR2 YFSETQ. CDR3 length: 15 residues. Losses at the gene ends were 1 base for V and 1 base for J; bases not matched to a gene: 2. CDR3 residues: CASSLLLAGQETQYF. CDR3 DNA: TGCGCCAGCAGCTTGCTACTAGCGGGCCAAGAGACCCAGTACTTC. The full variable domain, in which reference TRBV5-1 and TRBJ2-5 provide the parts outside the CDR3, is KAGVTQTPRYLIKTRGQQVTLSCSPISGHRSVSWYQQTPGQGLQFLFEYFSETQRNKGNFPGRFSGRQFSNSRSEMNVSTLELGDSALYLCASSLLLAGQETQYFGPGTRLLVL.

This clonotype showed up just a few times. The chain is built from TRBV27 and TRBJ1-2, with D possibly matching TRBD1 (6 bases). The CDR3 has 15 residues. Trimming shortened V by 3 bases and J by 5 bases, and 16 bases separated the two germline ends. Looked up from germline, CDR1 is MNHEY and CDR2 is SMNVEV (reference sequence). The CDR3 DNA reads as TGTGCCAGCAGTTTTTCTACAGGGTTACGGTATGGCTACACCTTC. Protein: CASSFSTGLRYGYTF.

J is TRBJ1-2 and V is TRBV7-9; the D gene is possibly TRBD1 (6 bases). The CDR3 loop spans 13 amino acids. The V and J ends lost 7 bases and 8 bases respectively, with 17 bases between them. The germline V gene has CDR1 SEHNR and CDR2 FQNEAQ (reference sequence). The CDR3 loop is CASIYRDLEGYTF. CDR3 sequence (DNA): TGTGCCAGCATCTACAGGGATTTAGAAGGCTACACCTTC.

The chain combines TRBV6-1 with TRBJ2-1; 7 nucleotides agree with TRBD1. Germline assignment: CDR1 MNHNS and CDR2 SASEGT. J lost 7 bases, V lost 6 bases, and 9 bases had no gene match. This CDR3 has 14 residues. In DNA form, the CDR3 reads TGTGCCAGCAGCGACGACAGGGTAGGGAATGAGCAGTTCTTC. Encoded protein: CASSDDRVGNEQFF.

The table lists this clonotype with a few counts. V is TRBV9 and J is TRBJ2-3, with D possibly TRBD2 on 5 matching bases. This CDR3 contains 16 residues. Germline loops: CDR1 SGDLS, CDR2 YYNGEE. V was cut by 3 bases and J by 0 bases, with 14 bases left in between. The CDR3 nucleotides are TGTGCCAGCAGCGGGGAGCGTGAGGCAAGCACAGATACGCAGTATTTT. Its translation is CASSGEREASTDTQYF.

This clonotype was found a few times. V is TRBV25-1 and J is TRBJ2-4; a weak D match, TRBD1 (8 bases). This CDR3 has 12 amino acids. V lost 2 bases, J lost 13 bases, and 12 bases lay in between. Germline lookup yields CDR1 MGHDK and CDR2 SYGVNS. As DNA, the CDR3 is TGTGCCAGCAGTGAAACAGGGGGGGAGCAGTACTTC. Residues: CASSETGGEQYF.

The chain is built from TRBV9 and TRBJ1-1; TRBD1 is a possible D gene (5 bases). From germline, CDR1 is SGDLS and CDR2 YYNGEE. This CDR3 spans 12 amino acids. Between the trimmed V and J ends, which lost 4 bases and 9 bases, there was a span of 13 bases. The chain's CDR3 is CASSPEQGKAFF. The CDR3 bases are TGTGCCAGCAGCCCGGAGCAGGGTAAAGCTTTCTTT.

This chain uses TRBV10-2 with TRBJ2-5, with D hard to call. The V gene's germline CDR1 is WSHSY and CDR2 SAAADI. The ends were cut back, 7 bases at V and 3 bases at J, with 15 bases in the middle. The CDR3 spans 14 residues. CDR3: CASTPSPLKETQYF. CDR3 nucleotides: TGCGCCAGCACCCCGAGCCCTTTGAAAGAGACCCAGTACTTC.

This clonotype occurred once. This rearrangement joins TRBV28 to TRBJ2-3; D is possibly TRBD2 (5 bases). CDR3 length: 15 residues. Trimming left V 3 bases short and J 1 base short, with 11 bases between. Germline loops: CDR1 MDHEN, CDR2 SYDVKM. CDR3 loop: CASSFSGFGTDTQYF. Here the CDR3 DNA reads TGTGCCAGCAGTTTTTCGGGATTCGGCACAGATACGCAGTATTTT.

V and J are TRBV5-1 and TRBJ2-7; possible D gene TRBD1, 7 bases. This CDR3 is 14 amino acids long. The germline CDR1 and CDR2 sequences are SGHRS and YFSETQ. V lost 3 bases and J lost 0, with 10 bases in between. The CDR3 region has the DNA TGCGCCAGCAGCTGGGGGGACAGCTCCTACGAGCAGTACTTC. Its translation: CASSWGDSSYEQYF.

J is TRBJ1-2 and V is TRBV15; D possibly corresponds to TRBD1 (5 bases). Trimming removed 8 bases from V and 5 bases from J, with 18 bases in between. The CDR3 has 14 amino acids. Germline lookup yields CDR1 LNHNV and CDR2 YYDKDF (reference sequence). DNA for the CDR3: TGTGCCACCGGCCCCCCAGGAAAGGGGTATGGCTACACCTTC. Its translation: CATGPPGKGYGYTF.

This chain uses TRBV7-2 with TRBJ2-1; 7 positions match TRBD2. Germline loops: CDR1 SGHTA, CDR2 FQGNSA. CDR3 length equals 16 residues. The junction had 12 bases not matched to a gene; V was cut back by 2 bases and J by 8 bases. CDR3 loop: CASSLWGGTATDEQFF. CDR3 nucleotide sequence: TGTGCCAGCAGCTTATGGGGGGGGACCGCCACGGATGAGCAGTTCTTC.